Listed below are T cell receptor beta chains from one sample, sequenced in a study of blood T cells in healthy people across ages. TCRdb processed the 5' RACE reads anew with MiXCR; each CDR3 protein has one entry. The data contain 1.5 million to 2 million distinct CDR3 sequences, about 35% of them singletons. Sequences were obtained from blood. All receptors come from a woman in her twenties or thirties in good health. Each CDR3 is given with its conserved first and last residue. Fields, in order: CDR3 DNA, CDR3 protein, V gene, clone size, D gene, J gene. A D gene is named only where the DNA matches it firmly. Size tells how often a clone was seen (once, few, many) or the class of an expanded clone, and some rows leave it out.

TGCGCCAGCAGCTCTAGCCTAGCGGGGGTTGAGCAGTTCTTC	CASSSSLAGVEQFF	TRBV5-1	many	TRBD2	TRBJ2-1
TGTGCCACCGAAAAAGGGGGCAATCAGCCCCAGCATTTT	CATEKGGNQPQHF	TRBV28	-	-	TRBJ1-5
TGTGCCAGCAGTTTAGGCGGGAGTACCGGGGAGCTGTTTTTT	CASSLGGSTGELFF	TRBV12-3/TRBV12-4	many	TRBD2	TRBJ2-2
TGTGCCTGGAGTGTAAATGGGCAGTTCTTC	CAWSVNGQFF	TRBV30	few	-	TRBJ2-1
TGTGCCAGCAGTGGTCTCGGGACGGCGGATGAGCCCCAGCATTTT	CASSGLGTADEPQHF	TRBV27	-	-	TRBJ1-5
TGTGCCAGCTCACCAAGGACGGAGAAATGGGAGACCCAGTACTTC	CASSPRTEKWETQYF	TRBV18	few	-	TRBJ2-5
TGCAGTGTTAGAGTATGGCTCGGCGAGCAGTTCTTC	CSVRVWLGEQFF	TRBV20-1	-	-	TRBJ2-1
TGTGCCAGCCTAGCGGGGGGCCAAGAGACCCAGTACTTC	CASLAGGQETQYF	TRBV6-1	-	TRBD2	TRBJ2-5
TGTGCCAGCAGCTTAGCCTCGAGCGACCTCACTTTTGCTAATGAGCAGTTCTTC	CASSLASSDLTFANEQFF	TRBV11-3	-	-	TRBJ2-1
TGCGCCAGCAGCCAAGATCAACCAGGGGGATCCTACAATGAGCAGTTCTTC	CASSQDQPGGSYNEQFF	TRBV4-1	few	TRBD1	TRBJ2-1
TGTGCCAGCAGTTACGAAGGAAGAGAAGAGACCCAGTACTTC	CASSYEGREETQYF	TRBV6-5	once	-	TRBJ2-5
TGTGCCAGCAGCCAGGTTGGGGGAAGCTACAATGAGCAGTTCTTC	CASSQVGGSYNEQFF	TRBV9	few	-	TRBJ2-1
TGTGCCAGCAGCACACAAGGCTCCTACACAGATACGCAGTATTTT	CASSTQGSYTDTQYF	TRBV9	-	-	TRBJ2-3
TGCAGTGCTAGAGTACAGGGTGATCAGCCCCAGCATTTT	CSARVQGDQPQHF	TRBV20-1	-	-	TRBJ1-5
TGTGCCAGCAAAGCGGGGGACGAGGAGACCCAGTACTTC	CASKAGDEETQYF	TRBV9	few	TRBD2	TRBJ2-5
TGTGCCAGCAGTGAAGCGCGCGGCCTCATGGGTTCTGGCTACACCTTC	CASSEARGLMGSGYTF	TRBV6-1	few	-	TRBJ1-2
TGTGCCATCAGTGAGAGGGCTGGGACAGGGGGAGAGACCCAGTACTTC	CAISERAGTGGETQYF	TRBV10-3	few	TRBD1	TRBJ2-5
TGTGCCAGCACCAACGCTTGGAGGTCCCCTTTTGAGCAGTACTTC	CASTNAWRSPFEQYF	TRBV28	few	-	TRBJ2-7
TGTGCCACCAGTGTAAAACTCCTAGCGGGAGGACTAACTTTTCCTTACGAGCAGTACTTC	CATSVKLLAGGLTFPYEQYF	TRBV24-1	-	TRBD2	TRBJ2-7
TGTGCCGGTAACAGGATTCTGAACACTGAAGCTTTCTTT	CAGNRILNTEAFF	TRBV30	-	-	TRBJ1-1
TGCAGTGCCCGTGGACTAGCGGGGCAATCTAGCACAGATACGCAGTATTTT	CSARGLAGQSSTDTQYF	TRBV20-1	-	TRBD2	TRBJ2-3
TGCAGTGCCGCGACAGGTTCCTATGGCTACACCTTC	CSAATGSYGYTF	TRBV20-1	-	-	TRBJ1-2
TGTGCCAGCAGTCCCTCAATAGCGGGAGACCCAGATACGCAGTATTTT	CASSPSIAGDPDTQYF	TRBV27	-	TRBD2	TRBJ2-3
TGTGCCAGCAGTCCCCTCAGCCTTAGAGCCAAAAACATTCAGTACTTC	CASSPLSLRAKNIQYF	TRBV28	once	-	TRBJ2-4
TGTGCCAGCAGCTTTGTAGCGGGAGAAAGTGGGGCCAACGTCCTGACTTTC	CASSFVAGESGANVLTF	TRBV5-5	-	TRBD2	TRBJ2-6
TGCGCCAGCAGCACGGGACAGAGCTCCTACAATGAGCAGTTCTTC	CASSTGQSSYNEQFF	TRBV5-1	-	TRBD1	TRBJ2-1
TGTGCCAGCAGCTCCCTAGGCGGGGCCCCCTACGAGCAGTACTTC	CASSSLGGAPYEQYF	TRBV7-3	once	-	TRBJ2-7
TGTGCCAGCAGTTTATGGGGGGACCGTTCCGCCTATGGCTACACCTTC	CASSLWGDRSAYGYTF	TRBV28	few	-	TRBJ1-2
TGCAGTGCTAGAGGGTTGGGGGAGAATGAGCAGTACTTC	CSARGLGENEQYF	TRBV20-1	-	-	TRBJ2-5
TGTGCCATCAGCGGGGGGGGCCAGTCCTACAATGAGCAGTTCTTC	CAISGGGQSYNEQFF	TRBV10-3	-	TRBD2	TRBJ2-1
TGTGCCTTGATGGGCGATATCGGCGCAGATACGCAGTATTTT	CALMGDIGADTQYF	TRBV30	-	-	TRBJ2-3
TGTGCCAGCAGCTCTCATAACCAAGAGACCCAGTACTTC	CASSSHNQETQYF	TRBV5-6	once	-	TRBJ2-5
TGCAGTGCTCGTATGCTCCGGGACGTTTCTTCGGGGGGCACTGAAGCTTTCTTT	CSARMLRDVSSGGTEAFF	TRBV20-1	-	-	TRBJ1-1
TGTGCCAGCAGCCCACCCTCTCTAGCGGGAGTGGATGAGCAGTTCTTC	CASSPPSLAGVDEQFF	TRBV9	-	TRBD2	TRBJ2-1